This is a list of T cell receptor beta chains from one sample in a study of cytomegalovirus exposure and HLA in healthy donors. Profiled with immunoSEQ multiplex PCR; TCRdb holds only in-frame clones, not every one. The sample carries approximately 100,000 clones, roughly 79% recorded once. The sample comprised PBMCs. The receptor source for this set is a woman in her thirties or forties in good health and CMV-seronegative. CDR3s include the opening cysteine and the closing phenylalanine or tryptophan. The order of the fields is J gene, V gene, D gene, clone size, CDR3 protein, CDR3 DNA. A D gene is named only where the DNA matches it firmly. A row's size may be missing; if present it is once, few, many or a size class.

TRBJ1-2,TRBV10-1,TRBD1,few,CASSEAVGTGGLTF,TGCGCCAGCAGTGAGGCGGTGGGGACAGGCGGTCTGACCTTC
TRBJ1-1,TRBV6-5,-,-,CASSYSTVNTEAFF,TGTGCCAGCAGTTACTCTACAGTGAACACTGAAGCTTTCTTT
TRBJ2-2,TRBV10-2,-,few,CARSSGGLNTGELFF,TGCGCCAGGAGCTCAGGAGGGTTGAACACCGGGGAGCTGTTTTTT
TRBJ1-1,TRBV10-3,-,once,CAISSTGSTNTEAFF,TGTGCCATCAGTTCGACAGGATCTACTAACACTGAAGCTTTCTTT
TRBJ2-7,TRBV5-1,-,-,CASSPKTGPSYEQYF,TGCGCCAGCAGCCCCAAGACAGGCCCCTCCTACGAGCAGTACTTC
TRBJ1-1,TRBV20-1,-,-,CSAHYRVEAFF,TGCAGTGCCCACTACAGGGTAGAAGCTTTCTTT
TRBJ2-2,TRBV19,TRBD2,once,CASNFLADYTGELFF,TGTGCCAGTAACTTCCTAGCGGATTACACCGGGGAGCTGTTTTTT
TRBJ2-7,TRBV6-6,-,-,CASSSDWNEQYF,TGTGCCAGCAGTTCTGACTGGAACGAGCAGTACTTC
TRBJ2-7,TRBV2,TRBD1,-,CASKGQGFYEQYF,TGTGCCAGCAAGGGACAGGGATTCTACGAGCAGTACTTC
TRBJ1-1,TRBV7-9,-,few,CASSLDIRGTEAFF,TGTGCCAGCAGCTTGGACATCCGTGGCACTGAAGCTTTCTTT
TRBJ1-2,TRBV6-6,TRBD1,-,CASRQGRDYGYTF,TGTGCCAGCCGACAGGGTCGGGACTATGGCTACACCTTC
TRBJ2-3,TRBV4-3,-,few,CASSQESSTDTQYF,TGCGCCAGCAGCCAAGAGTCTAGCACAGATACGCAGTATTTT
TRBJ2-3,TRBV28,TRBD2,-,CASSLGDGTRFDTQYF,TGTGCCAGCAGTTTGGGGGATGGGACTAGATTCGATACGCAGTATTTT
TRBJ1-3,TRBV6-6,-,-,CASSFPPGDSGNTIYF,TGTGCCAGCAGTTTCCCCCCAGGGGACTCTGGAAACACCATATATTTT
TRBJ2-3,TRBV4-3,-,-,CASSQDFMRASDTDTQYF,TGCGCCAGCAGCCAAGATTTCATGAGGGCGTCAGACACAGATACGCAGTATTTT
TRBJ2-7,TRBV7-2,TRBD2,-,CASSSGGGLVEQYF,TGTGCCAGCAGCTCGGGGGGGGGCTTGGTCGAGCAGTACTTC
TRBJ2-2,TRBV27,-,-,CASTSQRGGKKAGELFF,TGTGCCAGCACCTCACAGAGAGGAGGGAAAAAGGCCGGGGAGCTGTTTTTT
TRBJ1-5,TRBV7-9,-,-,CASSGGTEQNQPQHF,TGTGCCAGCAGCGGCGGGACGGAGCAGAATCAGCCCCAGCATTTT
TRBJ1-5,TRBV27,-,-,CASSLSNQGHQPQHF,TGTGCCAGCAGTTTATCGAATCAGGGCCATCAGCCCCAGCATTTT
TRBJ2-7,TRBV7-6,TRBD1,-,CASSLAGYRGRPYEQYF,TGTGCCAGCAGCTTAGCCGGATACAGGGGGCGCCCCTACGAGCAGTACTTC
TRBJ2-3,TRBV10-3,-,-,CAISGGRAPDTQYF,TGTGCCATCAGCGGAGGAAGGGCCCCAGATACGCAGTATTTT
TRBJ2-3,TRBV4-3,TRBD2,-,CASSQARTSEDTQYF,TGCGCCAGCAGCCAAGCCCGGACTAGCGAAGATACGCAGTATTTT
TRBJ2-5,TRBV29-1,-,-,CSVAVQETQYF,TGCAGCGTTGCGGTCCAAGAGACCCAGTACTTC
TRBJ2-2,TRBV5-1,TRBD2,-,CASSLSLTSLGGELFF,TGCGCCAGCAGCTTGTCCTTGACTAGCTTAGGCGGGGAGCTGTTTTTT
TRBJ2-1,TRBV9,TRBD2,-,CASSVELAGVRNEQFF,TGTGCCAGCAGCGTAGAACTAGCGGGAGTCCGGAATGAGCAGTTCTTC
TRBJ2-3,TRBV15,TRBD2,-,CATTVAGAWTDTQYF,TGTGCCACCACCGTAGCGGGAGCTTGGACAGATACGCAGTATTTT
TRBJ2-3,TRBV5-4,TRBD2,-,CASSDSSGGPSTDTQYF,TGTGCCAGCAGCGATTCTAGCGGGGGTCCTAGCACAGATACGCAGTATTTT
TRBJ2-2,TRBV30,-,-,CAWRSLGGGELFF,TGTGCCTGGAGAAGCTTGGGGGGCGGGGAGCTGTTTTTT
TRBJ2-7,TRBV19,TRBD1,-,CASSILVGQGAGEQYF,TGTGCCAGTAGTATTTTAGTGGGACAGGGAGCGGGGGAGCAGTACTTC
TRBJ2-7,TRBV7-8,TRBD2,-,CASSSTGTSGYYEQYF,TGTGCCAGCAGCTCGACAGGGACTAGCGGGTACTACGAGCAGTACTTC
TRBJ2-7,TRBV6-6,-,-,CASSYPGHSYEQYF,TGTGCCAGCAGTTACCCCGGACACTCCTACGAGCAGTACTTC
TRBJ2-3,TRBV7-3,TRBD2,-,CASSSLAGGSGTQYF,TGTGCCAGCAGCTCTTTAGCGGGGGGAAGTGGTACGCAGTATTTT
TRBJ2-7,TRBV9,TRBD2,few,CASSPRWGGSYEQYF,TGTGCCAGCAGCCCCCGGTGGGGGGGCTCCTACGAGCAGTACTTC
TRBJ1-3,TRBV21-1,-,-,CASSKGNLYTSSGNTIYF,TGTGCCAGCAGCAAAGGTAATTTATACACCAGCTCTGGAAACACCATATATTTT
TRBJ2-3,TRBV6-1,TRBD1,-,CASNQDRGPTDTQYF,TGTGCCAGTAACCAGGACAGGGGTCCCACAGATACGCAGTATTTT
TRBJ1-1,TRBV19,-,-,CASNTGRNTEAFF,TGTGCCAGTAATACAGGTCGGAACACTGAAGCTTTCTTT
TRBJ2-7,TRBV6-5,-,-,CASSSGSHYEQYF,TGTGCCAGCAGCTCCGGGTCTCACTACGAGCAGTACTTC
TRBJ2-3,TRBV7-3,-,-,CASQADSGPDTQYF,TGTGCCAGCCAGGCGGACAGTGGCCCAGATACGCAGTATTTT
TRBJ2-3,TRBV4-3,-,-,CASSQVGRGADTQYF,TGCGCCAGCAGCCAAGTCGGCAGGGGGGCAGATACGCAGTATTTT
TRBJ1-1,TRBV6-5,TRBD1,-,CASRRTGLNTEAFF,TGTGCCAGCAGAAGGACAGGGCTCAACACTGAAGCTTTCTTT
TRBJ1-3,TRBV6-1,-,-,CASSVEVGNTIYF,TGTGCCAGCAGCGTTGAGGTCGGAAACACCATATATTTT
TRBJ1-2,TRBV27,-,-,CASSLGGTYGYTF,TGTGCCAGCAGTTTAGGAGGGACCTATGGCTACACCTTC
TRBJ2-7,TRBV2,TRBD1,once,CASSEASRGPYEQYF,TGTGCCAGCAGTGAAGCGTCCAGGGGGCCCTACGAGCAGTACTTC
TRBJ2-3,TRBV5-6,TRBD2,-,CASSLAGGSTDTQYF,TGTGCCAGCAGCTTAGCGGGGGGGAGCACAGATACGCAGTATTTT
TRBJ2-7,TRBV7-3,TRBD2,-,CSSSLGLAGEQYF,TGTTCCAGCAGCTTGGGACTAGCGGGTGAGCAGTACTTC
TRBJ2-7,TRBV14,-,once,CASSKRTASSYEQYF,TGTGCCAGCAGCAAGAGGACAGCGAGCTCCTACGAGCAGTACTTC
TRBJ2-7,TRBV13,TRBD2,-,CASSLGLAEVAHEQYF,TGTGCCAGCAGCTTAGGGCTAGCGGAGGTGGCACACGAGCAGTACTTC
TRBJ1-2,TRBV27,-,-,CASSLSGRGGNYGYTF,TGTGCCAGCAGTTTATCCGGGAGGGGAGGTAACTATGGCTACACCTTC
TRBJ2-4,TRBV14,TRBD1,-,CASSPTTGVKNIQYF,TGTGCCAGCAGCCCCACCACAGGGGTTAAAAACATTCAGTACTTC
TRBJ1-2,TRBV9,-,-,CASSVGEGSYGYTF,TGTGCCAGCAGCGTAGGGGAGGGGTCGTATGGCTACACCTTC
TRBJ1-4,TRBV5-1,-,once,CASSLDQGFNEKLFF,TGCGCCAGCAGCTTGGATCAGGGGTTTAATGAAAAACTGTTTTTT
TRBJ2-1,TRBV4-3,-,few,CASSQQLALNEQFF,TGCGCCAGCAGCCAACAACTAGCCCTCAATGAGCAGTTCTTC
TRBJ2-1,TRBV9,-,-,CASSVGLALNEQFF,TGTGCCAGCAGCGTAGGGTTAGCCCTAAATGAGCAGTTCTTC